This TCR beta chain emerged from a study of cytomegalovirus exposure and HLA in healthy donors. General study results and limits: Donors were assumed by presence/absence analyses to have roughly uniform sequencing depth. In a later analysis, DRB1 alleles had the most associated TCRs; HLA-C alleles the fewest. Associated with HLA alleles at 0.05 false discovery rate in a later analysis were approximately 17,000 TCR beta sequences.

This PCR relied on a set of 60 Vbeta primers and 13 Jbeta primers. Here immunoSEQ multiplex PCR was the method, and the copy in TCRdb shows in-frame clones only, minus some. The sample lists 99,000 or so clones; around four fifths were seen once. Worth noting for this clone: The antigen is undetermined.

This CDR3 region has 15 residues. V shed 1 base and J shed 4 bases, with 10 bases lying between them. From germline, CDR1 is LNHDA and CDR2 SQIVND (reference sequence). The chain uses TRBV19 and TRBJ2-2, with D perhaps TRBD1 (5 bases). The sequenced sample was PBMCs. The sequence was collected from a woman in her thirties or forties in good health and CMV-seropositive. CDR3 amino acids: CASSIVRAGTGELFF. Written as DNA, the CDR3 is TGTGCCAGTAGTATAGTCAGGGCCGGCACCGGGGAGCTGTTTTTT.